This TCR beta chain came from a study of response to subunit inactivated influenza vaccine. This clonotype appeared a few times. Trimming shortened V by 4 bases and J by 7 bases, and 12 bases separated the two germline ends. The CDR3 is 13 amino acids. One entry per CDR3 protein, called by TCRdb with MiXCR from the RT-PCR reads. The table records around 580,000 distinct CDR3 sequences, approximately 10% of them present only once. The clonotype was recovered from a man in his fifties who received an inactivated influenza vaccine. The genes are TRBV12-3 or TRBV12-4 and TRBJ2-3; D remains ambiguous. The source was PBMCs from blood, collected on the day of vaccination. The CDR3 nucleotides read TGTGCCAGCAGTTCCGTTTTGGGTCATACGCAGTATTTT. Its protein product is CASSSVLGHTQYF.